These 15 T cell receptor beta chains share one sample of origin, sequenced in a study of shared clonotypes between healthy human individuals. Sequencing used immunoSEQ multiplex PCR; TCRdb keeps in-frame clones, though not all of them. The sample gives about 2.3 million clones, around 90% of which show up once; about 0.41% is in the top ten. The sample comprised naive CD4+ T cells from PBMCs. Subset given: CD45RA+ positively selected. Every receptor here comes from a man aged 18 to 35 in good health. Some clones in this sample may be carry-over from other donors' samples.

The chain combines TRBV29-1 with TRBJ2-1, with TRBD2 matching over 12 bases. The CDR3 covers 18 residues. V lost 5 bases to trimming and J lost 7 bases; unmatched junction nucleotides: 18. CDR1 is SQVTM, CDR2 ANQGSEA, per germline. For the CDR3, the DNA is TGCAGCGTTACCCGACAAAGTGGACTAGCGGGATTTGGGAATGAGCAGTTCTTC. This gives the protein CSVTRQSGLAGFGNEQFF.

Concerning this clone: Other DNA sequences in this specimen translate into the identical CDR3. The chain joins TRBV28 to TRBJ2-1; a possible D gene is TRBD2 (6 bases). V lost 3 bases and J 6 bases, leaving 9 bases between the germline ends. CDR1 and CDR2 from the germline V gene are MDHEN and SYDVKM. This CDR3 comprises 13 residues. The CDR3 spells CASSLTSPNEQFF. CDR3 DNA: TGTGCCAGCAGTTTGACTAGTCCCAATGAGCAGTTCTTC.

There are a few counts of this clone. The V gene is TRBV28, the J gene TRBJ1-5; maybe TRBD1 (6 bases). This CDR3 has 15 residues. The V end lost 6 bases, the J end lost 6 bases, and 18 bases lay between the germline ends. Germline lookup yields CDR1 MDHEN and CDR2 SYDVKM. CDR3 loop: CASRLDSRGAQPQHF. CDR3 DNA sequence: TGTGCCAGCAGACTGGACAGCCGGGGCGCTCAGCCCCAGCATTTT.

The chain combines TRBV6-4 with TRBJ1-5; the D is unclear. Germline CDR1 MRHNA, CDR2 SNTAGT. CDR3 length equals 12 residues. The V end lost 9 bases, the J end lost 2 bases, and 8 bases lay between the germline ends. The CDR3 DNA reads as TGTGCCAGGTCCGAGGGCAATCAGCCCCAGCATTTT. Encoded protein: CARSEGNQPQHF.

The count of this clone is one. The CDR3 DNA reads TGTGCCAGTCGGACTGCCGGAAACACCATATATTTT. Protein product: CASRTAGNTIYF. V and J are TRBV6-6 and TRBJ1-3, with no clear D. The germline V gene has CDR1 MNHNY and CDR2 SVGAGI (reference sequence). V dropped 9 bases and J dropped 4 bases, with 10 bases sitting between them. The CDR3 covers 12 residues.

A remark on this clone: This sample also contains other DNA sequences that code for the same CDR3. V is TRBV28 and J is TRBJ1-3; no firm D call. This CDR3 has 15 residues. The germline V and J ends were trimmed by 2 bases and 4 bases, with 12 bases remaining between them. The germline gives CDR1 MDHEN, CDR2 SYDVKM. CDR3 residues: CASSLVSGSGNTIYF. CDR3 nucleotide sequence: TGTGCCAGCAGTTTAGTTTCAGGCTCGGGAAACACCATATATTTT.

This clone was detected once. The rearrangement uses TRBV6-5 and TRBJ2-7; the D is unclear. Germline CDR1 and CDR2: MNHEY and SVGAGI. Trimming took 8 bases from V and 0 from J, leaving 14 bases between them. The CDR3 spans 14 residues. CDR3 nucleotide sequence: TGTGCCAGCCGACGCGGACGGGCCTCCTACGAGCAGTACTTC. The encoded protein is CASRRGRASYEQYF.

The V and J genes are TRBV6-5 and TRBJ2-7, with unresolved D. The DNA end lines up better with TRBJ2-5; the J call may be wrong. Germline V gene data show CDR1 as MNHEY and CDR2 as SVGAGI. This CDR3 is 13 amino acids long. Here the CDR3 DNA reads TGTGCCAGCAGTTCCTCAATTAAGTCGACCCAGTACTTC. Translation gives CASSSSIKSTQYF.

The CDR3 spells CATRSGGLNTGELFF. In DNA form, the CDR3 reads TGTGCCACCCGGAGCGGCGGGCTGAACACCGGGGAGCTGTTTTTT. V gene TRBV19 combines with J gene TRBJ2-2; the D gene is possibly TRBD2 (5 bases). Trimming cost V 10 bases and J 1 base, with 16 bases left between them. This CDR3 is 15 amino acids long. Per the germline V gene, CDR1 is LNHDA and CDR2 is SQIVND (reference sequence).

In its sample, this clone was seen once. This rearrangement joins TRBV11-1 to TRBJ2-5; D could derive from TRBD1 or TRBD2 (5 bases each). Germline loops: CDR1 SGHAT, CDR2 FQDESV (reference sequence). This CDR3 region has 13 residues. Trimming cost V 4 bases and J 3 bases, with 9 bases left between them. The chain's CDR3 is CASSSGLKETQYF. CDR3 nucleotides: TGTGCCAGCAGCTCGGGGCTTAAAGAGACCCAGTACTTC.

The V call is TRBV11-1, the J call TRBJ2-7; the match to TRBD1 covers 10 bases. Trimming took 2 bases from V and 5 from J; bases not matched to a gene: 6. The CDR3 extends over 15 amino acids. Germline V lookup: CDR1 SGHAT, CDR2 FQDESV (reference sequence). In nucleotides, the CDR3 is TGTGCCAGCAGCTTACCGACAGGGGGCTTCAACGAGCAGTACTTC. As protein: CASSLPTGGFNEQYF.

Here the CDR3 reads CASRTQTSRDEQFF. The CDR3 DNA is TGTGCCAGCAGAACCCAGACTAGCAGGGATGAGCAGTTCTTC. The chain joins TRBV6-6 to TRBJ2-1; 7 bases fit TRBD2. After removal of 6 bases from V and 8 bases from J, the junction contained 10 bases not matched to a gene. This CDR3 is built from 14 residues. Germline V lookup: CDR1 MNHNY, CDR2 SVGAGI (reference sequence).

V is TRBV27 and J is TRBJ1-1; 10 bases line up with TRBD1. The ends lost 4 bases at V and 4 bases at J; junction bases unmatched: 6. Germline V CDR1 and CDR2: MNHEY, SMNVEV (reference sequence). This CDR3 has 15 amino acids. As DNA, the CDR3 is TGTGCCAGCAGTTGGTTGCGGACAGGGGGCACTGAAGCTTTCTTT. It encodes CASSWLRTGGTEAFF.

This CDR3 is CASSPETLEQYF. CDR3 bases: TGTGCCAGCAGCCCAGAGACACTCGAGCAGTACTTC. The chain recombines TRBV7-9 with TRBJ2-7, with D unresolved. This CDR3 is 12 amino acids long. Trimming removed 5 bases from V and 6 bases from J, with 11 bases in between. CDR1 SEHNR and CDR2 FQNEAQ come from the germline V gene (reference sequence).

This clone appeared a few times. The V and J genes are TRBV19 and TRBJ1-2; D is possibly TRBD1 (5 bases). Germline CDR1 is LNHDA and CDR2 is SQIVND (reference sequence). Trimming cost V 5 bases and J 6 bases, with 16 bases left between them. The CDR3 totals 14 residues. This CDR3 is CASSLRDPSDGYTF. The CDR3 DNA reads TGTGCCAGTAGTCTCCGGGACCCCTCGGATGGCTACACCTTC. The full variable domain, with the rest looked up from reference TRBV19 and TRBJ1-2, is DGGITQSPKYLFRKEGQNVTLSCEQNLNHDAMYWYRQDPGQGLRLIYYSQIVNDFQKGDIAEGYSVSREKKESFPLTVTSAQKNPTAFYLCASSLRDPSDGYTFGSGTRLTVV.